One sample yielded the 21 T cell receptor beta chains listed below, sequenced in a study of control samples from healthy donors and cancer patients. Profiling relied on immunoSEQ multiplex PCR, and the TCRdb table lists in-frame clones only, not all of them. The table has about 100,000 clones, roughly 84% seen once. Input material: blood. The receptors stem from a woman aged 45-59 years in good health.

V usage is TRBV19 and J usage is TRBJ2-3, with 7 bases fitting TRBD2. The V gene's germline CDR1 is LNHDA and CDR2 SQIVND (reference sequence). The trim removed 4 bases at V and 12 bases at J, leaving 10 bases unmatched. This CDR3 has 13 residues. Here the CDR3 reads CASSRLAGMDQYF. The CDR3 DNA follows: TGTGCCAGTAGTAGATTAGCGGGTATGGATCAGTATTTT. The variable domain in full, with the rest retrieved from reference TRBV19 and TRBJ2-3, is DGGITQSPKYLFRKEGQNVTLSCEQNLNHDAMYWYRQDPGQGLRLIYYSQIVNDFQKGDIAEGYSVSREKKESFPLTVTSAQKNPTAFYLCASSRLAGMDQYFGPGTRLTVL.

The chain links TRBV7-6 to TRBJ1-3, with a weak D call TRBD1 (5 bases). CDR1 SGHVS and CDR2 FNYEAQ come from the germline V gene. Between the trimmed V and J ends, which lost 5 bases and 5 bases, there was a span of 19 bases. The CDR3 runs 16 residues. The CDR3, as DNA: TGTGCCAGCAGCCCGGGGGTGGCCTCACTCAGAAACACCATATATTTT. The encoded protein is CASSPGVASLRNTIYF.

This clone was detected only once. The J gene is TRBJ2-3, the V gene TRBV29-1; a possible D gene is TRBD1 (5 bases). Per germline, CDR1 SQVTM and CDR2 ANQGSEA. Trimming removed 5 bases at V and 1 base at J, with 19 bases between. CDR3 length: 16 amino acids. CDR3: CSVKLFTGFGTDTQYF. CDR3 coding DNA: TGCAGCGTTAAACTTTTTACAGGTTTTGGCACAGATACGCAGTATTTT.

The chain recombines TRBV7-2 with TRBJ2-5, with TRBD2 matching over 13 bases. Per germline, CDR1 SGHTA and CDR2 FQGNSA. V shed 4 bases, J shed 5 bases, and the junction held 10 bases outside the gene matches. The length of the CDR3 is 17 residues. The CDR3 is CASSSPGLAGSWETQYF. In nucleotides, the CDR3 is TGTGCCAGCAGCTCCCCGGGACTAGCGGGGTCTTGGGAGACCCAGTACTTC.

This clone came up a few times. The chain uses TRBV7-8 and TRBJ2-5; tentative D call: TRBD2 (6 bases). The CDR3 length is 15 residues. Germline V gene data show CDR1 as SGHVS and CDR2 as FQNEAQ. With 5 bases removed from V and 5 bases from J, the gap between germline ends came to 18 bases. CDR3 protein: CASSPGLWAGETQYF. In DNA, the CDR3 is TGTGCCAGCAGCCCGGGACTCTGGGCAGGGGAGACCCAGTACTTC.

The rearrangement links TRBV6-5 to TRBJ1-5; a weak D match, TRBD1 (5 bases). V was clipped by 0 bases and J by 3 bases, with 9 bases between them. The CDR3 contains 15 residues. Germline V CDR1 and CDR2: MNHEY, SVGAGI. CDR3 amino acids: CASSYSGADNQPQHF. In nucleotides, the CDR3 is TGTGCCAGCAGTTACTCAGGGGCTGACAATCAGCCCCAGCATTTT.

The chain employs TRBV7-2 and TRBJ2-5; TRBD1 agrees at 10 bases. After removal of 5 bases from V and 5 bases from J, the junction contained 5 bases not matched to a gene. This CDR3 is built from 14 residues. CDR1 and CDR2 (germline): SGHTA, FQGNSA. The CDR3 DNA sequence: TGTGCCAGCAGCCCGACAGGGGGCGCGGAGACCCAGTACTTC. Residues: CASSPTGGAETQYF.

For the CDR3, the DNA is TGTGCCAGCAGCTTAAAGTATGCGGGGTCAGCCCCCGCCCTCCACTTT. This gives the protein CASSLKYAGSAPALHF. The genes are TRBV7-3 and TRBJ1-6; D is unclear. V lost 1 base and J lost 14, with 21 bases in between. CDR3 size: 16 residues. The V gene's germline CDR1 is SGHTA and CDR2 FQGTGA.

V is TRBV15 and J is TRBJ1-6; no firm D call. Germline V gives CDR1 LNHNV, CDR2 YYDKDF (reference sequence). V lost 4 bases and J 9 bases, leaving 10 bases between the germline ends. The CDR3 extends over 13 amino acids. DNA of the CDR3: TGTGCCACCAGCATGTCTGAAGGTTCACCCCTCCACTTT. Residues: CATSMSEGSPLHF.

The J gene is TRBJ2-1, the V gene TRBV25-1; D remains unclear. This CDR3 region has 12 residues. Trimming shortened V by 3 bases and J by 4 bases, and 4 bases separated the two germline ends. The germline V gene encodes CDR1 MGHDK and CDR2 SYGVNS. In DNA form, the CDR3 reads TGTGCCAGCAGTGATATGTACAATGAGCAGTTCTTC. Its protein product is CASSDMYNEQFF. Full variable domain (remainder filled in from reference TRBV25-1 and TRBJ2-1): EADIYQTPRYLVIGTGKKITLECSQTMGHDKMYWYQQDPGMELHLIHYSYGVNSTEKGDLSSESTVSRIRTEHFPLTLESARPSHTSQYLCASSDMYNEQFFGPGTRLTVL.

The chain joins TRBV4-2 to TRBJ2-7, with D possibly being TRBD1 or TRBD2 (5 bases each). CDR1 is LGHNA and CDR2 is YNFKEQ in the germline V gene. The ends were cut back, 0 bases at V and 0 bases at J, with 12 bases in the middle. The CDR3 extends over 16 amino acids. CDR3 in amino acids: CASSQDYPGPSYEQYF. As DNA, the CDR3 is TGTGCCAGCAGCCAAGATTACCCGGGGCCCTCCTACGAGCAGTACTTC.

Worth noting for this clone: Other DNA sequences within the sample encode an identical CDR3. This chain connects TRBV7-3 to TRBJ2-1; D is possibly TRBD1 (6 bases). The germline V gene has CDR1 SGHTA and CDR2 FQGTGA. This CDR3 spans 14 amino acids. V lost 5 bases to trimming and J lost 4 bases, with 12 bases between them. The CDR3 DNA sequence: TGTGCCAGCAGCCCCCCAGGGGCGTACAATGAGCAGTTCTTC. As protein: CASSPPGAYNEQFF.

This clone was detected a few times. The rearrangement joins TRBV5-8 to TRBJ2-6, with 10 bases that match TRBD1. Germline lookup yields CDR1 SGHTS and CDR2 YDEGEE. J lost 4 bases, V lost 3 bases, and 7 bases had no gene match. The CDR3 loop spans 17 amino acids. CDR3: CASSWKGQGKGANVLTF. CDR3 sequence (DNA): TGTGCCAGCAGCTGGAAGGGACAGGGGAAAGGGGCCAACGTCCTGACTTTC.

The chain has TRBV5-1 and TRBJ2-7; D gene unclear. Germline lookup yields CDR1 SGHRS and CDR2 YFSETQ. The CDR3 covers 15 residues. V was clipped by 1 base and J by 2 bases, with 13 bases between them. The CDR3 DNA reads TGCGCCAGCAGCTTGTCGCCTGACTCCACCTACGAGCAGTACGTC. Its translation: CASSLSPDSTYEQYV.

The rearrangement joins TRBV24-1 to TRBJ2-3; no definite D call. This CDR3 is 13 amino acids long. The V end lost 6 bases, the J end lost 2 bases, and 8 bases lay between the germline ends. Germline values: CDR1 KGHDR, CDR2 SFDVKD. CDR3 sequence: CATSSPPTDTQYF. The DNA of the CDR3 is TGTGCCACCAGTTCCCCTCCCACAGATACGCAGTATTTT.

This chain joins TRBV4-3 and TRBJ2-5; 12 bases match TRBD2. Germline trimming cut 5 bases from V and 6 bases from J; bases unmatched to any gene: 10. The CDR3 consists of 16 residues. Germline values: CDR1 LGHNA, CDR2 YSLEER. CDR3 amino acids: CASSDLAGGPTKTQYF. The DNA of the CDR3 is TGCGCCAGCAGCGACCTAGCGGGAGGGCCTACGAAGACCCAGTACTTC.

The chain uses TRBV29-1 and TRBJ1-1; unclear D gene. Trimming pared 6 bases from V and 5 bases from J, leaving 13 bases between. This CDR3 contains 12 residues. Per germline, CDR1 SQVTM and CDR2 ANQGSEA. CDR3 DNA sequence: TGCAGCGTGGATAACGCGGGGACTGAAGCTTTCTTT. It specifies CSVDNAGTEAFF.

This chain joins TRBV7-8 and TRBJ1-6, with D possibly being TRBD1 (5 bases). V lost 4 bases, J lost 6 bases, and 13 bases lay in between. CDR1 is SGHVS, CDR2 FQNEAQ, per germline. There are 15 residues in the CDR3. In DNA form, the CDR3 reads TGTGCCAGCAGCTCAGGAGGGACTGGTAATTCACCCCTCCACTTT. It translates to CASSSGGTGNSPLHF. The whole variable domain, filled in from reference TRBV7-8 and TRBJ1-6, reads GAGVSQSPRYKVAKRGQDVALRCDPISGHVSLFWYQQALGQGPEFLTYFQNEAQLDKSGLPSDRFFAERPEGSVSTLKIQRTQQEDSAVYLCASSSGGTGNSPLHFGNGTRLTVT.

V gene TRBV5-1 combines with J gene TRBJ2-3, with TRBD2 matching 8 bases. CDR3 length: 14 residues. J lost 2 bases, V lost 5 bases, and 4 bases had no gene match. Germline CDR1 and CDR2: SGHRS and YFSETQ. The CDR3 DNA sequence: TGCGCCAGCAGAACTAGCGGTTACACAGATACGCAGTATTTT. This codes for CASRTSGYTDTQYF.

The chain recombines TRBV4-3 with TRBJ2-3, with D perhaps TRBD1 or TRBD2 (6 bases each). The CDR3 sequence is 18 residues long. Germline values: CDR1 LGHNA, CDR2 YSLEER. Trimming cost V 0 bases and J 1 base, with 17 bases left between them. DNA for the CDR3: TGCGCCAGCAGCCAAGAAGGGGGGCACGGGAGCGGCACAGATACGCAGTATTTT. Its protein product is CASSQEGGHGSGTDTQYF.

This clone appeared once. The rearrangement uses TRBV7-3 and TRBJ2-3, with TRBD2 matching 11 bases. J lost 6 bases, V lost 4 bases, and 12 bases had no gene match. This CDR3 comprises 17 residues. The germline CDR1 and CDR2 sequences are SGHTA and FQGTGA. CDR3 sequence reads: CASSSHALLAGGDTQYF. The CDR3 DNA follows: TGTGCCAGCAGCTCCCACGCCCTCCTAGCGGGAGGCGATACGCAGTATTTT.